This is a list of T cell receptor beta chains from one sample in a study of blood T cell repertoires in COVID-19. TCRdb keeps only in-frame clones here, not all; method: immunoSEQ multiplex PCR. The sample includes roughly 260,000 clones, 91% seen only once; the top ten take about 2.5%. Input material: peripheral blood. The receptors stem from a person aged 18-29 years with COVID-19, enrolled during active disease. CDR3s include the opening cysteine and the closing phenylalanine or tryptophan. D genes are given only for firm matches.

V gene,J gene,D gene,CDR3 protein,CDR3 DNA
TRBV6-5,TRBJ1-2,TRBD1,CASRGDRVYGYTF,TGTGCCAGCAGAGGGGACAGGGTCTATGGCTACACCTTC
TRBV3-1/TRBV3-2,TRBJ2-7,TRBD2,CASSQISGTLGEQYF,TGTGCCAGCAGCCAAATTAGCGGGACTTTGGGCGAGCAGTACTTC
TRBV6-4,TRBJ2-6,.,CASSEDSSGANVLTF,TGTGCCAGCAGTGAGGACAGCTCTGGGGCCAACGTCCTGACTTTC
TRBV4-1,TRBJ2-7,TRBD1,CASSHVTGQGGHEQYF,TGCGCCAGCAGCCATGTCACGGGACAGGGGGGCCACGAGCAGTACTTC
TRBV2,TRBJ2-7,.,CASSLGLSYEQYF,TGTGCCAGCAGTTTAGGACTCTCCTACGAGCAGTACTTC
TRBV4-1,TRBJ2-1,TRBD2,CASSQVGLAGPEQFF,TGCGCCAGCAGCCAAGTGGGACTAGCGGGACCCGAGCAGTTCTTC
TRBV4-1,TRBJ2-7,TRBD2,CASSQDVSPRAGVYF,TGCGCCAGCAGCCAAGATGTGTCCCCGCGGGCGGGAGTGTACTTC
TRBV6-5,TRBJ2-7,.,CASSFDRLMYEQYF,TGTGCCAGCAGTTTCGACAGGTTAATGTACGAGCAGTACTTC
TRBV28,TRBJ2-7,.,CASSFFRVDEQYF,TGTGCCAGCAGTTTTTTCCGGGTGGACGAGCAGTACTTC
TRBV7-2,TRBJ2-5,.,CASSRRTQETQYF,TGTGCCAGCAGCCGGAGAACCCAAGAGACCCAGTACTTC